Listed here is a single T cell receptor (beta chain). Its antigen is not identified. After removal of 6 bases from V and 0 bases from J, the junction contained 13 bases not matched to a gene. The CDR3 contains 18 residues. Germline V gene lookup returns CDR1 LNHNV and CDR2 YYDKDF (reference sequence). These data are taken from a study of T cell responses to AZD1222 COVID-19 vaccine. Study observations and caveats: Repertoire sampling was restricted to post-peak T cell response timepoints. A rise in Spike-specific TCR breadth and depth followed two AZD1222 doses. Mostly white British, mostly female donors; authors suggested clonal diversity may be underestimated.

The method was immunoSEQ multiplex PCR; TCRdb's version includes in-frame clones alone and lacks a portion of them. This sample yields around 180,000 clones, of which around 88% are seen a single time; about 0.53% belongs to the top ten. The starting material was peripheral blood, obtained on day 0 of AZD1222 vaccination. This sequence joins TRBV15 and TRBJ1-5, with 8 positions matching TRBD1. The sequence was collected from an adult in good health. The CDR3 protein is CATSPGTGFFYSNQPQHF. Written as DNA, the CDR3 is TGTGCCACCAGTCCCGGGACAGGCTTCTTCTATAGCAATCAGCCCCAGCATTTT.